This T cell receptor (beta chain) originates from a study of shared clonotypes between healthy human individuals. Study-wide results and caveats: Rarefaction revealed incomplete sorted-subset sequencing despite large depth. Generally, estimated richness proved larger in naive subsets than it did in memory subsets. Shared clonotypes: about 5% naive CD4, approximately 3.4% naive CD8, about 2.5% memory CD4, 0.35% to 0.5% memory CD8.

Points on this clone: Its antigen is still unknown.

The naive CD8 population came from CD45RO-negative cells selected for CCR7, without terminally differentiated effector memory CD45RA+ cells. The CDR3 is 14 residues long. The J segment lost 9 bases and the V segment lost 10 bases, leaving 9 bases of the junction unmatched. CDR1 is PRHDT, CDR2 FYEKMQ, per germline (reference sequence). Method: immunoSEQ multiplex PCR; TCRdb's copy keeps in-frame clones and lacks some. The sample records about 2.1 million clones, roughly 91% being singletons. This chain uses TRBV13 with TRBJ2-2, with 12 bases lining up with TRBD2. The receptor was derived from a man younger than 35 in good health. Some clones in this sample may be carry-over from other donors' samples. Specimen: naive CD8+ T cells from PBMCs. Here the CDR3 reads CATALAGGPRELFF. The CDR3 region has the DNA TGTGCCACCGCCCTAGCGGGAGGGCCCAGGGAGCTGTTTTTT.